This T cell receptor beta chain originates from a study of technical replicates of blood from a handful of donors. This clone has only one observation. Produced via immunoSEQ multiplex PCR; TCRdb's table is partial and in-frame only. Of 100,000 or so clones listed, 96% are singletons. V was pared by 4 bases and J by 1 base, with 7 bases between. This CDR3 comprises 14 residues. Germline V gives CDR1 SGHTA, CDR2 FQGTGA. Sequenced: T cells isolated from PBMCs. V usage is TRBV7-3 and J usage is TRBJ2-2, with D maybe TRBD2 (5 bases). The sequence was obtained from a human donor in good health. The CDR3 protein is CASSSRGNTGELFF. The DNA for the CDR3 is TGTGCCAGCAGCTCACGGGGGAACACCGGGGAGCTGTTTTTT.